Listed here is a single TCR beta chain. The data were obtained in a study of immune evolution from preneoplasia to lung adenocarcinoma. Only in-frame clones appear in the TCRdb table, and some are missing; sequencing was by immunoSEQ multiplex PCR. Among 10,000 to 14,000 clones listed, 70% to 90% were seen once. From germline, CDR1 is WSHSY and CDR2 SAAADI. V was clipped by 0 bases and J by 6 bases; unmatched bases: 9. The CDR3 totals 16 residues. The sample consisted of FFPE invasive lung adenocarcinoma tissue. V and J are TRBV10-2 and TRBJ2-3, with TRBD2 matching over 7 bases. The receptor was derived from a person aged 65 to 85 with invasive lung adenocarcinoma. The CDR3 region has the DNA TGCGCCAGCAGTGAGTCGGGAGCGGGGATGGCGGATACGCAGTATTTT. Translation gives CASSESGAGMADTQYF.